The 5 T cell receptor beta chains below come from one sample, sequenced in a study of CD4 and CD8 cells across lung adenocarcinoma regions (dated by TCRdb to the late 2010s). Libraries were constructed by PCR. The run used a HiSeq X Ten. TCRdb reanalyzed the raw reads on its own, using fastp at Q25 for trimming and MiXCR for clone calling, and kept in-frame beta chains. Rows are unified per CDR3 protein, each entry keeping the most common DNA and genes. Within this sample are under 20,000 distinct CDR3 sequences, with 45% to 60% of them counted one time only. About 60% of the sample is in the top ten clones. The material sequenced was CD8+ T cells from the center of a lung tumor. Reading the label with the study, this specimen's cell subset or site is: tumor center region. These receptors were taken from a female donor with lung adenocarcinoma. The CD4 and CD8 labels of this study may be unreliable.

The sample holds a few counts of this clonotype. The chain carries TRBV6-5 and TRBJ2-5; no clear D gene. The CDR3 sequence is 14 residues long. Trimming pared 2 bases from V and 1 base from J, leaving 8 bases between. The germline gives CDR1 MNHEY, CDR2 SVGAGI. CDR3 nucleotides: TGTGCCAGCAGTTACCAACAGCTCCAAGAGACCCAGTACTTC. Its protein product is CASSYQQLQETQYF.

This chain links TRBV6-1 with TRBJ2-3; 13 bases are a match to TRBD2. With V trimmed by 4 bases and J by 5 bases, 0 bases remained unmatched. This CDR3 is 14 amino acids long. CDR1 MNHNS and CDR2 SASEGT come from the germline V gene. CDR3 region: CASSGLAGGDTQYF. The CDR3 DNA reads as TGTGCCAGCAGTGGACTAGCGGGAGGAGATACGCAGTATTTT.

This clonotype was detected many times. The CDR3 sequence: CASSQVVASGRFSSYEQYF. The CDR3 region has the DNA TGCGCCAGCAGCCAAGTGGTAGCTAGCGGGAGGTTTAGCTCCTACGAGCAGTACTTC. V and J are TRBV4-1 and TRBJ2-7; 11 bases map to TRBD2. The germline gives CDR1 MGHRA, CDR2 YSYEKL. V lost 1 base to trimming and J lost 0 bases; unmatched junction nucleotides: 11. The CDR3 loop spans 19 amino acids.

The chain couples TRBV6-5 to TRBJ2-1; D may match TRBD1 or TRBD2 (5 bases each). The CDR3 extends over 14 amino acids. V shed 6 bases and J shed 8 bases, with 17 bases lying between them. Germline V CDR1 and CDR2: MNHEY, SVGAGI. The DNA of the CDR3 is TGTGCCAGCAGCACAACCACTAGGGGCGATGAGCAGTTCTTC. Protein product: CASSTTTRGDEQFF.

The chain uses TRBV27 and TRBJ2-4; unclear D gene. The CDR3 runs to 15 residues. Per germline, CDR1 MNHEY and CDR2 SMNVEV (reference sequence). The CDR3 sequence: CGRGTRLCATDTQYF. The DNA for the CDR3 is TGTGGCCGCGGTACCCGGCTTTGCGCCACAGATACGCAGTACTTC.